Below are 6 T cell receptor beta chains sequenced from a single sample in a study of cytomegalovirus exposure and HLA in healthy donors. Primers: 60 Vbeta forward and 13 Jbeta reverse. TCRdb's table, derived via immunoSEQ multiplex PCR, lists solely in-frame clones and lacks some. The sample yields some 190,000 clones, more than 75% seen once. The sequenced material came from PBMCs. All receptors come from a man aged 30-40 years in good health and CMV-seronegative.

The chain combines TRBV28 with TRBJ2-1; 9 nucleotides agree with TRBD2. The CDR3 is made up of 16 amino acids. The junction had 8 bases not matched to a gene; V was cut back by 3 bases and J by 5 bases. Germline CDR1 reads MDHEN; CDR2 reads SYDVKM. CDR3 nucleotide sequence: TGTGCCAGCAGTTTCCAGGGAGCGGGGGGCCACAATGAGCAGTTCTTC. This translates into CASSFQGAGGHNEQFF.

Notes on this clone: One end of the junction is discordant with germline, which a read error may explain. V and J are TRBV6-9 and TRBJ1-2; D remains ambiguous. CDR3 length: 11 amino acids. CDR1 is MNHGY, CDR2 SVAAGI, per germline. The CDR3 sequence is CASSTPPLRNF. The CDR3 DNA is TGTGCCAGCAGTACGCCCCCCCTCAGGAACTTC.

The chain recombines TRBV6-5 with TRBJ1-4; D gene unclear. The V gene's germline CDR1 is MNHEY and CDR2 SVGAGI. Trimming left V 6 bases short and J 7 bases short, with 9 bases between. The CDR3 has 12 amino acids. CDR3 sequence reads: CASSTAGEKLFF. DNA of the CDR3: TGTGCCAGCAGCACGGCGGGTGAAAAACTGTTTTTT.

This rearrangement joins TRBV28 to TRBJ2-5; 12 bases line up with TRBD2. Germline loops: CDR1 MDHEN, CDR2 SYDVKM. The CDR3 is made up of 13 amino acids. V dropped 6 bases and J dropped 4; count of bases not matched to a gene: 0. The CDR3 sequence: CASRTSGRETQYF. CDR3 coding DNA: TGTGCCAGCAGGACTAGCGGGAGAGAGACCCAGTACTTC.

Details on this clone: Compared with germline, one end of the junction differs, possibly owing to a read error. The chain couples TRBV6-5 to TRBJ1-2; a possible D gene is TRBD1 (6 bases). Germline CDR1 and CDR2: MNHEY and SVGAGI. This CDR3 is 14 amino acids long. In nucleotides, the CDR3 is TGTGCCAGCAGACCCCCGGGACAAGGCTATGACTACACCTTC. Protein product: CASRPPGQGYDYTF.

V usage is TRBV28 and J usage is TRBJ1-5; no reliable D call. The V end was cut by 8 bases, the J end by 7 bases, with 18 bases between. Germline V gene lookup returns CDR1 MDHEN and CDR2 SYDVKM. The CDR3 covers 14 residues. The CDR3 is CASLHTDSGQPQHF. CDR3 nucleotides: TGTGCCAGCTTACACACGGATTCAGGCCAGCCCCAGCATTTT.